This is a list of T cell receptor beta chains from one sample in a study of blood T cells in healthy people across ages. One entry per CDR3 protein results from TCRdb running MiXCR on the 5' RACE reads. In the table there are 1.5 million to 2 million distinct CDR3 sequences, 28% of which are singletons. Specimen: blood. All receptors derive from a woman in her thirties in good health. Both conserved end residues are part of each CDR3. Fields, in order: clone size, V gene, D gene, J gene, CDR3 protein, CDR3 DNA. A D gene is named only where the DNA matches it firmly. Rows give clone size only sometimes, using once, few, many, or a class for an expanded clone.

>many|TRBV29-1|TRBD1|TRBJ1-1
CSVRTGVRTEAFF
TGCAGCGTCCGGACAGGGGTTAGGACTGAAGCTTTCTTT
>.|TRBV30|.|TRBJ1-3
CAWSVRGGSSGNTIYF
TGTGCCTGGAGTGTTCGGGGAGGGAGCTCTGGAAACACCATATATTTT
>few|TRBV20-1|.|TRBJ1-5
CSARDQPLRPQHF
TGCAGTGCTAGAGATCAACCTCTACGGCCCCAGCATTTT
>many|TRBV7-2|TRBD1|TRBJ2-1
CASSTSGQGLYEQFF
TGTGCCAGCAGCACGTCGGGACAGGGGTTGTATGAGCAGTTCTTC
>.|TRBV28|.|TRBJ1-2
CASSSPGRLGYTF
TGTGCCAGCAGTTCACCGGGACGTCTTGGCTACACCTTC
>once|TRBV12-3/TRBV12-4|.|TRBJ1-4
CASSAYEKLFF
TGTGCCAGCAGTGCCTATGAAAAACTGTTTTTT
>few|TRBV20-1|.|TRBJ2-5
CSARDLRAPGTQYF
TGCAGTGCTAGAGATCTCCGGGCTCCCGGGACCCAGTACTTC
>.|TRBV20-1|.|TRBJ2-3
CSAPVGATSNTQYF
TGCAGTGCTCCGGTGGGGGCCACTTCGAATACGCAGTATTTT
>.|TRBV29-1|.|TRBJ1-4
CSALGGDEKLFF
TGCAGCGCCCTCGGGGGAGATGAAAAACTGTTTTTT
>.|TRBV5-4|TRBD2|TRBJ2-3
CASSPGGTQGDTQYF
TGTGCCAGCAGCCCGGGGGGGACCCAAGGAGATACGCAGTATTTT
>.|TRBV3-1|.|TRBJ1-3
CASSQNDIGNTIYF
TGTGCCAGCAGCCAGAATGACATTGGAAACACCATATATTTT
>.|TRBV6-5|TRBD2|TRBJ2-5
CASSARGGRRETQYF
TGTGCCAGCAGCGCGCGGGGGGGAAGGCGGGAGACCCAGTACTTC
>many|TRBV12-3/TRBV12-4|.|TRBJ1-1
CASSFRGIRRGNTEAFF
TGTGCCAGCAGTTTTAGGGGAATCCGACGGGGGAACACTGAAGCTTTCTTT
>.|TRBV6-6|TRBD2|TRBJ2-7
CASSSSASGRTYEQYF
TGTGCCAGCAGTTCCTCGGCGAGCGGGAGGACCTACGAGCAGTACTTC
>many|TRBV4-3|.|TRBJ2-7
CASSQGYGYEQYF
TGCGCCAGCAGCCAAGGATACGGATACGAGCAGTACTTC
>few|TRBV6-6|.|TRBJ2-1
CASRPGQGNNEQFF
TGTGCCAGCCGACCGGGACAAGGAAACAATGAGCAGTTCTTC
>few|TRBV20-1|TRBD1|TRBJ2-4
CSAGQGARGRIQYF
TGCAGTGCAGGACAGGGGGCGCGAGGCAGAATTCAGTACTTC
>.|TRBV9|.|TRBJ1-6
CASGGTGAGSPLHF
TGTGCCAGCGGCGGGACTGGGGCTGGGTCACCCCTCCACTTT
>.|TRBV27|.|TRBJ1-1
CASRWTSNTEAFF
TGTGCCAGCCGTTGGACATCCAACACTGAAGCTTTCTTT
>many|TRBV2|TRBD1|TRBJ2-7
CASNTGTGIYEQYF
TGTGCCAGCAATACCGGGACAGGGATCTACGAGCAGTACTTC
>few|TRBV5-1|TRBD1|TRBJ2-3
CASTPGTGGLDTQYF
TGCGCCAGCACCCCCGGGACAGGGGGTTTAGATACGCAGTATTTT
>.|TRBV20-1|TRBD2|TRBJ2-1
CSDRLAGRGNEQFF
TGCAGCGACCGTTTAGCGGGGAGGGGGAATGAGCAGTTCTTC
>.|TRBV27|.|TRBJ2-7
CASSLGAQGEQYF
TGTGCCAGCAGTTTGGGAGCCCAGGGCGAGCAGTACTTC